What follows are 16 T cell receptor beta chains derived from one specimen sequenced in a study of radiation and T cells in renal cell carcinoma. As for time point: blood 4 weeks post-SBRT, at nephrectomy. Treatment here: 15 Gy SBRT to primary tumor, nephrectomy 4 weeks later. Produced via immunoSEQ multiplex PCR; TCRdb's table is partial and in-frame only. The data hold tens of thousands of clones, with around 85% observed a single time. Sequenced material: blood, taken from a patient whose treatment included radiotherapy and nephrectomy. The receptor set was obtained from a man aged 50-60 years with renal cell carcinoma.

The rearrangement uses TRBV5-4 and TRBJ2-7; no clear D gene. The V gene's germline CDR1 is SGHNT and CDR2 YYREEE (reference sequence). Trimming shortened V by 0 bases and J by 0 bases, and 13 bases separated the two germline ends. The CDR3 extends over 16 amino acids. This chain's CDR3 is CASSLGALGSSYEQYF. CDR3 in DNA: TGTGCCAGCAGCTTGGGAGCGTTAGGAAGCTCCTACGAGCAGTACTTC. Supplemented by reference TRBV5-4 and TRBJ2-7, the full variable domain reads ETGVTQSPTHLIKTRGQQVTLRCSSQSGHNTVSWYQQALGQGPQFIFQYYREEENGRGNFPPRFSGLQFPNYSSELNVNALELDDSALYLCASSLGALGSSYEQYFGPGTRLTVT.

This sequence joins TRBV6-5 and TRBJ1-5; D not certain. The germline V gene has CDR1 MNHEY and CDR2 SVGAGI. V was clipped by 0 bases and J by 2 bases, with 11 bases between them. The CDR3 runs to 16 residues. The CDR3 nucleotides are TGTGCCAGCAGTTACTCCTCCCTGGGTGGCAATCAGCCCCAGCATTTT. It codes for CASSYSSLGGNQPQHF.

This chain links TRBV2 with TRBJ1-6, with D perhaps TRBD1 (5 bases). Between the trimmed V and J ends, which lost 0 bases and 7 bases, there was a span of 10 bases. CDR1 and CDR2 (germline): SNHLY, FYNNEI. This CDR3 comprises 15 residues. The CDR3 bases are TGTGCCAGCAGTGAAGCGTTAAGGGGAAATTCACCCCTCCACTTT. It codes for CASSEALRGNSPLHF.

CDR3 in amino acids: CASSLQGATDTQYF. As DNA, the CDR3 is TGTGCCAGCAGTCTACAGGGGGCAACAGATACGCAGTATTTT. This chain uses TRBV2 with TRBJ2-3; 9 bases map to TRBD1. This CDR3 has 14 amino acids. CDR1 SNHLY and CDR2 FYNNEI come from the germline V gene. Trimming cost V 5 bases and J 3 bases; bases outside gene matches: 3.

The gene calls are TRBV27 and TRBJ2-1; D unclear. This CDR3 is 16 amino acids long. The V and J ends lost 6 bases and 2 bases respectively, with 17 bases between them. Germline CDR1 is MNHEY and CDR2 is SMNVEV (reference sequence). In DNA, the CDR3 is TGTGCCAGCAGACCTTATCGTTCGGGTCCCTACAATGAGCAGTTCTTC. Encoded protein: CASRPYRSGPYNEQFF.

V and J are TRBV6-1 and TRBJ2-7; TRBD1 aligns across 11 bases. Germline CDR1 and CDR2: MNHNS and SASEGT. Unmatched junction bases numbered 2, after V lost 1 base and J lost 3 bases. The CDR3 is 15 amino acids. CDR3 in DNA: TGTGCCAGCAGTGAAGTAGGGACAGGGGGCTACGAGCAGTACTTC. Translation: CASSEVGTGGYEQYF.

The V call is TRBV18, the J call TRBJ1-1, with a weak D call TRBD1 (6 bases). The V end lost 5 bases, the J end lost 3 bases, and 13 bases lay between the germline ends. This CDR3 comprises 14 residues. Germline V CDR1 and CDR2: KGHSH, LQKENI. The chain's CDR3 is CASSVAAGDTEAFF. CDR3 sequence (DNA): TGTGCCAGCTCAGTCGCCGCAGGGGACACTGAAGCTTTCTTT.

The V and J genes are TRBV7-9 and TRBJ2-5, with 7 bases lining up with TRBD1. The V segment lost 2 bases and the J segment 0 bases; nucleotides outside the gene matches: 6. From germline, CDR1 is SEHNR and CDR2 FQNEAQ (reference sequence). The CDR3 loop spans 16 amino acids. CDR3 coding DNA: TGTGCCAGCAGCTTAACCGGGACAGTGAACCAAGAGACCCAGTACTTC. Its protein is CASSLTGTVNQETQYF.

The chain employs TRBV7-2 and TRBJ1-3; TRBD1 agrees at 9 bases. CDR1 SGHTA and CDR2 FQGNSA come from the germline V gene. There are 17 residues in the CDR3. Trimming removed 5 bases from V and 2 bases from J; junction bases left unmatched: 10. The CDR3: CASSAHRGLVAGNTIYF. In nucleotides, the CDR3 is TGTGCCAGCAGCGCCCACAGGGGGCTGGTGGCTGGAAACACCATATATTTT.

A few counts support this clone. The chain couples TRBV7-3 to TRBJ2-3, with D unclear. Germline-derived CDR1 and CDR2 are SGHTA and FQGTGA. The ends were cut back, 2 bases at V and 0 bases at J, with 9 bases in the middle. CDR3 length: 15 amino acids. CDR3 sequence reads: CASSLRRSSTDTQYF. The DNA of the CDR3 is TGTGCCAGCAGCTTACGGCGGTCTAGCACAGATACGCAGTATTTT.

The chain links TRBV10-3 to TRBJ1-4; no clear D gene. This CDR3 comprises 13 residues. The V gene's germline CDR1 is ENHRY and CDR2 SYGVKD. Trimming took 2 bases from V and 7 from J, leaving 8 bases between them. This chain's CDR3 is CAISEVGPEKLFF. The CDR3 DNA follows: TGTGCCATCAGTGAGGTAGGGCCTGAAAAACTGTTTTTT.

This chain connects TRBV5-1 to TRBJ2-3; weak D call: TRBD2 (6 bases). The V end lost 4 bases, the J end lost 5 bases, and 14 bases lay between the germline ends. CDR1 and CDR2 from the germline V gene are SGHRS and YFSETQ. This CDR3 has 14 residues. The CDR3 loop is CASSPGEVGDTQYF. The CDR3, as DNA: TGCGCCAGCAGCCCGGGGGAGGTCGGAGATACGCAGTATTTT.

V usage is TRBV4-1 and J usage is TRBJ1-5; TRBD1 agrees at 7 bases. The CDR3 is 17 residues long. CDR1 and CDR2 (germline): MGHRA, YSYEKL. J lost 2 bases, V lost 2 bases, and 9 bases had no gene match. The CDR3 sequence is CASSQPKTGRGNQPQHF. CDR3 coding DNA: TGCGCCAGCAGCCAACCTAAGACAGGGAGGGGCAATCAGCCCCAGCATTTT.

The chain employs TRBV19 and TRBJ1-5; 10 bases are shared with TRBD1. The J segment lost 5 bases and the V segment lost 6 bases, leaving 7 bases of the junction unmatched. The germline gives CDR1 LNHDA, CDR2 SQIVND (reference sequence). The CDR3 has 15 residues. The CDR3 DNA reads TGTGCCAGTAGGGAAAGACAGGGGGCTTATCAGCCCCAGCATTTT. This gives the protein CASRERQGAYQPQHF.

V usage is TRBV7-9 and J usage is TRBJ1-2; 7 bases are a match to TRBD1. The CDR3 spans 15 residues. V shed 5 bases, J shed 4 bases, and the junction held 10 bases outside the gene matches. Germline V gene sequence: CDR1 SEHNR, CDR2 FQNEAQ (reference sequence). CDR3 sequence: CASSPMTGFSYGYTF. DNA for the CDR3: TGTGCCAGCAGCCCCATGACAGGGTTCAGCTATGGCTACACCTTC.

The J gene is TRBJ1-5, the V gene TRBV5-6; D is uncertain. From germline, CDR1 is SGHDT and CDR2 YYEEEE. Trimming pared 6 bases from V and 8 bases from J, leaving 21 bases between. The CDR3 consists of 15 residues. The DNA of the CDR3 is TGTGCCAGCACCGCGATGACCAACGGACGGGAGCCCCAGCATTTT. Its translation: CASTAMTNGREPQHF.